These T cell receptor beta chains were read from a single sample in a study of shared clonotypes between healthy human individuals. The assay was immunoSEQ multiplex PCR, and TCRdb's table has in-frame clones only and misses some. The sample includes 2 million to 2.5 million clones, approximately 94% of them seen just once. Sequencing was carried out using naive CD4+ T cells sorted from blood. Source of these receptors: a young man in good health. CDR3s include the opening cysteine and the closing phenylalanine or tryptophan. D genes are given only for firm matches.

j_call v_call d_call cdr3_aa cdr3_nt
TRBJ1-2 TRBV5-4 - CASSNPTGSNYGYTF TGTGCCAGCAGCAACCCGACAGGTTCCAACTATGGCTACACCTTC
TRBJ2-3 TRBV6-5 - CASLKAGSTDTQYF TGTGCCAGTCTAAAAGCGGGTTCTACAGATACGCAGTATTTT
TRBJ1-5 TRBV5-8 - CASSLDREYSNQPQHF TGTGCCAGCAGCTTGGACAGGGAATATAGCAATCAGCCCCAGCATTTT
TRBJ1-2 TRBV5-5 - CASILQPGVRYGYTF TGTGCCAGCATCCTTCAGCCCGGGGTACGGTATGGCTACACCTTC
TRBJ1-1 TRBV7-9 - CASSFPGQMNTEAFF TGTGCCAGCAGCTTTCCGGGACAAATGAACACTGAAGCTTTCTTT
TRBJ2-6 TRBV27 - CASSGFWVSGANVLTF TGTGCCAGCAGTGGATTTTGGGTCTCTGGGGCCAACGTCCTGACTTTC
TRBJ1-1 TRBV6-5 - CASSSGTEAFF TGTGCCAGCAGTTCCGGGACTGAAGCTTTCTTT
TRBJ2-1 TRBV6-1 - CASSEGFSEQFF TGTGCCAGCAGTGAAGGATTTAGTGAGCAGTTCTTC
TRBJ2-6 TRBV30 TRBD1 CACGQGAGANVLTF TGTGCCTGCGGACAGGGGGCTGGGGCCAACGTCCTGACTTTC
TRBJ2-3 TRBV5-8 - CASSLRRISTDTQYF TGTGCCAGCAGCTTGCGGCGCATCAGCACAGATACGCAGTATTTT